Following are 8 T cell receptor beta chains from one sample sequenced in a study of cytomegalovirus exposure and HLA in healthy donors. PCR employed 60 Vbeta and 13 Jbeta primers. Produced via immunoSEQ multiplex PCR; TCRdb's table is partial and in-frame only. Counted here are over 150,000 clones, more than 85% occurring once; the ten biggest clones make up about 0.24%. Sequencing was performed on PBMCs. Every receptor here comes from a girl under two years old in good health and CMV-seronegative.

This chain uses TRBV7-2 with TRBJ1-1, with 9 bases aligning to TRBD1. The CDR3 is made up of 13 amino acids. The J segment lost 7 bases and the V segment lost 5 bases, leaving 5 bases of the junction unmatched. Germline CDR1 reads SGHTA; CDR2 reads FQGNSA. The CDR3 DNA reads as TGTGCCAGCAGCAACAGGGGGCGTGTTGAAGCTTTCTTT. It is translated as CASSNRGRVEAFF.

V and J are TRBV5-1 and TRBJ2-2; 7 bases align to TRBD2. J lost 0 bases, V lost 7 bases, and 6 bases had no gene match. The CDR3 extends over 15 amino acids. CDR1 SGHRS and CDR2 YFSETQ come from the germline V gene. For the CDR3, the DNA is TGCGCCAGCCCACTAGCGTTACCGAACACCGGGGAGCTGTTTTTT. Translation: CASPLALPNTGELFF.

The J gene is TRBJ2-2, the V gene TRBV5-5; D is possibly TRBD1 (6 bases). CDR1 is SGHKS, CDR2 YYEKEE, per germline (reference sequence). V was trimmed by 2 bases and J by 12 bases, leaving 14 bases between them. The CDR3 has 13 residues. DNA for the CDR3: TGTGCCAGCAGCTTTGGGGGCCATCCCCAGCTGTTTTTT. It specifies CASSFGGHPQLFF. Full variable domain (remainder filled in from reference TRBV5-5 and TRBJ2-2): DAGVTQSPTHLIKTRGQQVTLRCSPISGHKSVSWYQQVLGQGPQFIFQYYEKEERGRGNFPDRFSARQFPNYSSELNVNALLLGDSALYLCASSFGGHPQLFFGEGSRLTVL.

This clone was detected a few times. The chain links TRBV4-1 to TRBJ1-3; D may be TRBD1 (5 bases). In germline, CDR1 is MGHRA, CDR2 YSYEKL. The CDR3 length is 17 residues. Trimming shortened V by 2 bases and J by 3 bases, and 17 bases separated the two germline ends. The CDR3 loop is CASSQLSGGSVGNTIYF. CDR3 DNA sequence: TGCGCCAGCAGCCAACTAAGTGGGGGGTCAGTTGGAAACACCATATATTTT.

The chain carries TRBV4-3 and TRBJ2-3; 7 nucleotides agree with TRBD2. The germline CDR1 and CDR2 sequences are LGHNA and YSLEER. V lost 6 bases and J lost 0; bases outside the gene matches: 6. The CDR3 contains 15 residues. The CDR3 nucleotides are TGCGCCAGCAGTTCCAGCGGGATTAGCACAGATACGCAGTATTTT. Its translation is CASSSSGISTDTQYF.

This clone was counted between two and nine times. The rearrangement joins TRBV2 to TRBJ2-1; D perhaps matches TRBD1 (5 bases). This CDR3 contains 15 residues. CDR1 is SNHLY, CDR2 FYNNEI, per germline. The V end lost 4 bases, the J end lost 2 bases, and 12 bases lay between the germline ends. CDR3 DNA: TGTGCCAGCAGTGCAAGAGTGGGGCCCTACAATGAGCAGTTCTTC. It encodes CASSARVGPYNEQFF.

The chain uses TRBV27 and TRBJ2-2; 8 bases map to TRBD2. V trimming: 2 bases; J trimming: 5 bases; junction bases outside the gene matches: 4. This CDR3 comprises 15 residues. Per the germline V gene, CDR1 is MNHEY and CDR2 is SMNVEV (reference sequence). The CDR3 nucleotides read TGTGCCAGCAGTTTACAGCCGGGGGGGACCGGGGAGCTGTTTTTT. This codes for CASSLQPGGTGELFF.

The chain combines TRBV7-6 with TRBJ2-2, with 10 bases lining up with TRBD2. V lost 7 bases, J lost 3 bases, and 5 bases stayed unmatched. Germline V gene sequence: CDR1 SGHVS, CDR2 FNYEAQ. CDR3 length equals 15 residues. CDR3 amino acids: CASTSGRGDTGELFF. CDR3 nucleotide sequence: TGTGCCAGCACTAGCGGGAGAGGGGACACCGGGGAGCTGTTTTTT.